The entry below describes one T cell receptor (beta chain). Its antigen is undetermined. The assay was immunoSEQ multiplex PCR, and TCRdb's table has in-frame clones only and misses some. The sample records 25,000 to 30,000 clones, more than 65% being singletons. After expansion with viral peptide pools in the ViraFEST assay, antigen-specific CD4+ T cells were sequenced. Isolating CD4+ T cells followed ten to eleven days of culture. Having tested negative for nucleocapsid antibodies, the vaccine recipients showed no prior SARS-CoV-2 infection. Wells each received 2 million to 2.5 million PBMC, cultured with approximately 9.7 IU/ml IL-2 and about 9.4 ug/ml peptides. Replacing half the medium with IL-2 medium was done on days 3 and 7. The source of the sample is a study of vaccination effects on CD4 cells after COVID-19. The clonotype originates from a human donor who received a COVID-19 vaccine. The input for sequencing was CD4+ T cells from PBMCs cultured with HCoV-NL63 spike peptides, taken before COVID-19 vaccination.

In nucleotides, the CDR3 is TGTGCCAGCAGCTTGGGGGCTAGCGGGGCCTACGAGCAGTACTTC. Its protein is CASSLGASGAYEQYF. The chain links TRBV5-4 to TRBJ2-7, with TRBD2 matching over 9 bases. Per germline, CDR1 SGHNT and CDR2 YYREEE (reference sequence). V shed 0 bases, J shed 2 bases, and the junction held 3 bases outside the gene matches. The CDR3 is 15 residues long.